These T cell receptor beta chains were read from a single sample in a study of identifying expanded T cells in peripheral blood. Sequenced by immunoSEQ multiplex PCR; TCRdb stores in-frame clones only, minus some. This sample yields some 120,000 clones, of which approximately 84% are seen a single time; less than 4% belongs to the top ten. Sequenced input: blood. All receptors derive from a person aged 18 to 75 in good health. CDR3s include the opening cysteine and the closing phenylalanine or tryptophan. Fields, in order: J gene, D gene, clone size, CDR3 length, V gene, CDR3 protein, CDR3 DNA. A D gene is named only where the DNA matches it firmly. Rows give clone size only sometimes, using once, few, many, or a class for an expanded clone.

TRBJ1-3 TRBD1 - 14 TRBV9 CASTGGASGNTIYF TGTGCCAGTACAGGGGGCGCGTCTGGAAACACCATATATTTT
TRBJ1-6 - - 14 TRBV7-2 CASSHRQVESPLHF TGTGCCAGCAGCCATCGACAGGTGGAGTCACCCCTCCACTTT
TRBJ1-2 TRBD1 - 14 TRBV29-1 CSVEGGTGGYGYTF TGCAGCGTTGAAGGCGGGACAGGGGGTTATGGCTACACCTTC
TRBJ1-1 TRBD1 - 14 TRBV29-1 CSVGMGQGFTEAFF TGCAGCGTTGGAATGGGACAGGGATTTACTGAAGCTTTCTTT
TRBJ1-1 - - 14 TRBV6-5 CASSYSGKDTEAFF TGTGCCAGCAGTTACTCTGGAAAGGACACTGAAGCTTTCTTT
TRBJ2-7 - - 11 TRBV13 CATGPPGPQYF TGTGCCACCGGCCCCCCGGGGCCCCAGTACTTC
TRBJ2-7 TRBD2 - 16 TRBV2 CASSVGITSGAYEQYF TGTGCCAGCAGTGTCGGGATCACTAGCGGGGCCTACGAGCAGTACTTC
TRBJ1-6 - few 13 TRBV6-1 CASIGVYNSPLHF TGTGCCAGCATTGGAGTCTATAATTCACCCCTCCACTTT
TRBJ2-5 - few 14 TRBV4-3 CASSFQIRGETQYF TGCGCCAGCAGCTTTCAAATCAGAGGGGAGACCCAGTACTTC
TRBJ1-6 - - 16 TRBV27 CATLLAWTAHNSPLHF TGTGCCACCCTACTCGCTTGGACTGCCCATAATTCACCCCTCCACTTT
TRBJ1-4 - - 15 TRBV7-9 CASSSRQSTNEKLFF TGTGCCAGCAGTTCTCGACAGTCCACTAATGAAAAACTGTTTTTT
TRBJ2-7 - - 16 TRBV5-6 CASSPAGLRATYEQYF TGTGCCAGCAGCCCAGCGGGTCTAAGGGCTACCTACGAGCAGTACTTC
TRBJ2-3 - few 13 TRBV15 CATSRASTDTQYF TGTGCCACCAGCAGGGCTAGCACAGATACGCAGTATTTT
TRBJ1-6 - - 18 TRBV5-3 CARSLEKLAGPTNSPLHF TGTGCCAGAAGCTTGGAAAAGCTCGCGGGACCAACGAATTCACCCCTCCACTTT
TRBJ1-1 TRBD1 - 17 TRBV13 CASSSTGQGAGNTEAFF TGTGCCAGCAGCTCAACGGGACAGGGGGCAGGGAACACTGAAGCTTTCTTT
TRBJ2-7 - once 13 TRBV29-1 CSVAGQGRGEQYF TGCAGCGTTGCGGGGCAGGGTCGGGGCGAGCAGTACTTC
TRBJ2-3 - - 14 TRBV10-3 CAITPDNDQVTQYF TGTGCCATCACCCCGGACAACGACCAGGTTACGCAGTATTTT
TRBJ2-3 TRBD1 few 15 TRBV7-6 CASSLLGQNTDTQYF TGTGCCAGCAGCTTATTGGGACAGAACACAGATACGCAGTATTTT
TRBJ1-5 - - 13 TRBV5-6 CASSLSGIQPQHF TGTGCCAGCAGCTTGAGTGGGATTCAGCCCCAGCATTTT
TRBJ2-1 - - 17 TRBV4-3 CASSQETSDFSYNEQFF TGCGCCAGCAGCCAAGAGACATCGGACTTTTCCTACAATGAGCAGTTCTTC
TRBJ2-3 TRBD2 once 15 TRBV4-3 CASSQAGGPADTQYF TGCGCCAGCAGCCAAGCGGGGGGGCCGGCAGATACGCAGTATTTT
TRBJ2-5 TRBD2 - 14 TRBV2 CASIGGGSVETQYF TGTGCCAGCATCGGCGGGGGGTCGGTAGAGACCCAGTACTTC
TRBJ2-7 - - 13 TRBV13 CASSFKGLYEQYF TGTGCCAGCAGCTTCAAGGGACTCTACGAGCAGTACTTC
TRBJ1-3 - - 15 TRBV4-3 CASSQQDYSGNTIYF TGCGCCAGCAGCCAGCAGGACTACTCTGGAAACACCATATATTTT
TRBJ1-1 - - 14 TRBV27 CASKGPHGNTEAFF TGTGCCAGCAAAGGTCCCCATGGGAACACTGAAGCTTTCTTT
TRBJ2-7 TRBD2 - 16 TRBV9 CASSDTLGLALYEQYF TGTGCCAGCAGCGATACCTTGGGACTAGCACTTTACGAGCAGTACTTC
TRBJ1-1 - - 16 TRBV6-5 CASSYFQPGAVAEAFF TGTGCCAGCAGTTACTTTCAGCCGGGGGCGGTTGCTGAAGCTTTCTTT
TRBJ1-2 TRBD1 - 14 TRBV6-5 CASSPGQAPYGYTF TGTGCCAGCAGCCCTGGACAGGCCCCCTATGGCTACACCTTC
TRBJ1-4 - - 15 TRBV6-5 CASTSRGKANEKLFF TGTGCCAGCACCAGCCGGGGGAAGGCTAATGAAAAACTGTTTTTT
TRBJ2-1 - - 11 TRBV18 CASSPRDEQFF TGTGCCAGCTCACCGCGGGATGAGCAGTTCTTC
TRBJ1-5 TRBD1 - 17 TRBV4-1 CASSQELGTGKNQPQHF TGCGCCAGCAGCCAAGAGCTAGGGACAGGGAAGAATCAGCCCCAGCATTTT
TRBJ2-1 - many 13 TRBV30 CAWSSGPLNEQFF TGTGCCTGGAGTTCAGGACCCTTAAATGAGCAGTTCTTC
TRBJ1-2 TRBD1 - 13 TRBV7-2 CASSLQGAIGYTF TGTGCCAGCAGCTTGCAGGGGGCGATAGGCTACACCTTC
TRBJ1-4 - - 14 TRBV2 CASSDVGNNEKLFF TGTGCCAGCAGTGACGTGGGAAATAATGAAAAACTGTTTTTT
TRBJ1-2 - - 14 TRBV7-3 CASSLIGGGEDYTF TGTGCCAGCAGCTTAATCGGAGGGGGAGAGGACTACACCTTC
TRBJ1-2 TRBD1 - 14 TRBV7-9 CASSLSGTDYGYTF TGTGCCAGCAGCTTAAGCGGGACAGACTATGGCTACACCTTC
TRBJ1-1 - - 13 TRBV11-3 CASSLQGYTEAFF TGTGCCAGCAGCTTACAGGGGTACACTGAAGCTTTCTTT
TRBJ1-2 TRBD1 - 16 TRBV7-2 CASRAGTGAVLYGYTF TGTGCCAGCAGGGCCGGGACAGGGGCTGTCCTCTATGGCTACACCTTC
TRBJ2-7 - - 15 TRBV2 CASSEVDRGAYEQYF TGTGCCAGCAGTGAAGTGGACAGAGGAGCCTACGAGCAGTACTTC
TRBJ1-1 - - 14 TRBV10-3 CAISEPNRSGEAFF TGTGCCATCAGTGAGCCGAACAGGTCCGGTGAAGCTTTCTTT
TRBJ2-5 - - 14 TRBV18 CASSEQGGRETQYF TGTGCCAGCTCTGAGCAGGGAGGCCGGGAGACCCAGTACTTC
TRBJ1-1 - - 13 TRBV2 CASSPNMGTEAFF TGTGCCAGCAGTCCGAACATGGGCACTGAAGCTTTCTTT
TRBJ2-7 - once 15 TRBV11-2 CASSFTLLSSYEQYF TGTGCCAGCAGCTTCACCCTCCTGAGCTCCTACGAGCAGTACTTC
TRBJ1-2 - - 15 TRBV13 CASSQPRESNYGYTF TGTGCCAGCAGCCAGCCCAGAGAGTCTAACTATGGCTACACCTTC
TRBJ1-1 - - 14 TRBV6-5 CASRYDSGNTEAFF TGTGCCAGCAGATACGACTCCGGGAACACTGAAGCTTTCTTT
TRBJ1-1 - - 16 TRBV11-3 CASSLVWGEPNTEAFF TGTGCCAGCAGCTTAGTCTGGGGGGAACCAAACACTGAAGCTTTCTTT
TRBJ1-1 - few 14 TRBV7-2 CASSLSVTNTEAFF TGTGCCAGCAGCTTAAGCGTAACGAACACTGAAGCTTTCTTT
TRBJ2-7 TRBD1 - 14 TRBV27 CASSFRQGAYEQYF TGTGCCAGCAGTTTCCGGCAGGGGGCCTACGAGCAGTACTTC